The text below deals with one T cell receptor beta chain. What antigen it recognizes has not been identified. Qualities for individual bases were not recorded, and no much larger clone is one base off. This sample is part of a study of blood T cell repertoires in COVID-19 (dated by TCRdb to the early 2020s). With respect to the entire study: Collaborator samples came from the United States, Italy and Spain and covered acute and convalescent phases of COVID-19. Sample metadata almost always included a de-identified subject ID, COVID-19 status, age in years and sex. Subjects who had been exposed to COVID-19, were actively infected with it, or had recovered from it provided the deeply sampled blood TCRbeta repertoires that made up the dataset. The material from the prospective study consisted of cDNA or gDNA derived from T cells, B-cell-depleted T cells, or PBMCs. Samples came from the ongoing ImmuneRACE study (first 160 participants) plus 1,254 subjects from 6 global collaborators. The repertoires were released in a freely available public database intended as a resource for research on the immune response to SARS-CoV-2. HLA class I and class II types, where available, came from metadata supplied by the sample provider rather than from assay-based typing. Beyond this particular receptor, the publication reports: Clinical and demographic metadata were provided uncurated, with the amount varying by source and participant.

Each collaborating institution followed its own protocols to collect whole blood in K2EDTA tubes. For TCRbeta analysis, collaborators shipped samples as frozen whole blood, isolated PBMCs, or DNA extracted from either of those sample types. Counted from cysteine to phenylalanine, this CDR3 has 18 amino acids. Only CDR3 DNA is held: 54 bases, read in frame from base 1. Via the germline V gene, CDR1 is SGHVS and CDR2 FQNEAQ. V ends up 2 bases short and J 12 bases short, with an unmatched junction base count of 13. TCRbeta CDR3 regions were amplified from genomic DNA using the immunoSEQ Assay, a bias-controlled multiplex PCR. The source study handled its data this way. The number of nucleated cells in each sample was estimated from the amplification of reference gene primers within the assay. To quantify the absolute abundance of each unique TCRbeta CDR3 rearrangement, sequence reads were collapsed and filtered. For each sample, productive Simpson clonality was calculated as the square root of Simpson's diversity index across productive rearrangements. TCRdb's version of the immuneACCESS table is confined to in-frame rearrangements and falls short of the full clone set. An unresolved V gene accounts for under half of the shortfall where checked; the remainder is of unknown origin. V, J and clone size are those of that table, while D and trimming were read from the DNA. This sample holds roughly 30,000 clones; around 87% were observed only once. The ten largest make up approximately 15% of the sample.

The chain is made from TRBV7-8 and TRBJ2-1; TRBD2 fits 16 bases in the junction. The source is a human donor in a cohort sampled during active COVID-19. The donor label of this sample is uncertain. Sequenced input: peripheral blood. The CDR3 amino acid sequence is: CASSLMGTGTSGGVWQFF. Here is the DNA: TGTGCCAGCAGCTTAATGGGAACTGGGACTAGCGGGGGGGTTTGGCAGTTCTTC.